Below are 2 T cell receptor beta chains sequenced from a single sample in a study of T cells in Graves' hyperthyroidism and ophthalmopathy. Amplification targeted TCR beta CDR3 regions from RNA transcripts. Using the HTBI primer set, a first-round RT-PCR was run on the TCR CDR3. Each CDR3 protein gets one entry after TCRdb re-called the multiplex PCR reads with MiXCR. The data hold hundreds of thousands of distinct CDR3 sequences, with about 15% observed a single time. Specimen: blood. Receptors originate from a woman aged 60-75 years with Graves' ophthalmopathy.

This clonotype was picked up many times. A read error may produce the germline difference seen at one junction end. CDR3 nucleotides: TGTGCCAGCAGCGAAGTCGGGCGGTGGACTAATGAAAAACTGTTTTTT. Its translation is CASSEVGRWTNEKLFF. The chain has TRBV6-1 and TRBJ1-4; D gene unclear. The CDR3 sequence is 16 residues long. Germline CDR1 reads MNHNS; CDR2 reads SASEGT.

The V gene is TRBV12-3 or TRBV12-4, the J gene TRBJ1-5; D might be TRBD1 (6 bases). The CDR3 contains 14 residues. Trimming cost V 3 bases and J 7 bases, with 13 bases left between them. The CDR3 nucleotides are TGTGCCAGCAGTTTTAATGGACAGAGGCAGCCCCAGCATTTT. Its protein is CASSFNGQRQPQHF.